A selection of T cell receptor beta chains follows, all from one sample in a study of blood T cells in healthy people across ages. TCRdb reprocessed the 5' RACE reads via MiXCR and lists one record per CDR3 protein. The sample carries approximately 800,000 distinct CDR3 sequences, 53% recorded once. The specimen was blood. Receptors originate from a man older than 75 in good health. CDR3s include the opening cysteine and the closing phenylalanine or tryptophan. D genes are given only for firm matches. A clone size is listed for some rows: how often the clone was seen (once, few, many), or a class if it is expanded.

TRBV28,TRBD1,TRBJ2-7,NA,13,TGTGCCAGCAATCTCCCAGGGGGTTACGAGCAGTACTTC,CASNLPGGYEQYF
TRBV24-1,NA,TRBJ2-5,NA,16,TGTGCCACCAGTGAGGGGGCAGGGCTGTACCAAGAGACCCAGTACTTC,CATSEGAGLYQETQYF
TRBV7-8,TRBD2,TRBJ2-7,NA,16,TGTGCCAGCAGCCGTCCGGGACTAGCGGGGGCCTACGAGCAGTACTTC,CASSRPGLAGAYEQYF
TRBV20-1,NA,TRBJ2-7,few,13,TGCAGTGCCGGACTACCTCCTAGATACGAGCAGTACTTC,CSAGLPPRYEQYF
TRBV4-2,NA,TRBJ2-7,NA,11,TGTGCCAGCAGCAACGACGGGGAGCAGTACTTC,CASSNDGEQYF
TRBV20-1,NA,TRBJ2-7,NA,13,TGCAGTGCTTGTTGTGCAGGCCCCTACGAGCAGTACTTC,CSACCAGPYEQYF
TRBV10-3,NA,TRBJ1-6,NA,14,TGTGCCATCAGTGGGGGACCTGATAATTCACCCCTCCACTTT,CAISGGPDNSPLHF
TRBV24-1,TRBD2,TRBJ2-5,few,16,TGTGCCACCAGTGACCCCACCGGGACTAGCGTGGATGAGCAGTACTTC,CATSDPTGTSVDEQYF
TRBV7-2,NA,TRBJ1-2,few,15,TGTGCCAGCAGCTTAGAGGTGCCGGGCTCCGGGGGCTACACCTTC,CASSLEVPGSGGYTF
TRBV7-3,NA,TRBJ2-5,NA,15,TGTGCCAGCAGCTTATCCAGGGACTCCCAAGAGACCCAGTACTTC,CASSLSRDSQETQYF
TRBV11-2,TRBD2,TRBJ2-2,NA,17,TGTGCCGGCAGCCCATATACTAGCGGGAGACGGACCGGGGAGCTGTTTTTT,CAGSPYTSGRRTGELFF
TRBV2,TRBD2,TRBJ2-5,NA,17,TGTGCCAGCAACCACGGACTAGCGGGAGGAGTAGGAGAGACCCAGTACTTC,CASNHGLAGGVGETQYF